Listed below are T cell receptor beta chains from one sample, sequenced in a study of T cell repertoires in cytomegalovirus infection. In TCRdb, the reads were re-called with MiXCR into one record per CDR3 protein. The sample has about 260,000 distinct CDR3 sequences, approximately 13% seen once; the top ten hold around 9%. Sequenced input: PBMCs. Source of these receptors: a human donor in good health (CMV status not recorded). Some clones in this sample may be carry-over from other donors' samples. Each CDR3 is given with its conserved first and last residue. The order of the fields is J gene, D gene, V gene, clone size, CDR3 DNA, CDR3 protein. The D gene is left open where the match is weak. Expanded clones get a size class; other rows say once, few or many, or leave the size out.

j_gene: TRBJ2-3; d_gene: TRBD2; v_gene: TRBV6-2/TRBV6-3; abundance: -; CDR3nt: TGTGCCAGCAGTCTCCGACTAGCGGGAGGAGCGCAAGATACGCGGTATTTT; CDR3aa: CASSLRLAGGAQDTRYF
j_gene: TRBJ1-1; d_gene: -; v_gene: TRBV4-1; abundance: many; CDR3nt: TGCGCCAGCAGCCAAGATGGATGGACAGCTTTCTTT; CDR3aa: CASSQDGWTAFF
j_gene: TRBJ2-7; d_gene: -; v_gene: TRBV7-2; abundance: many; CDR3nt: TGTGCCAGCAGCTCCGACGGACCCTACGAGCAGTACTTC; CDR3aa: CASSSDGPYEQYF
j_gene: TRBJ1-1; d_gene: -; v_gene: TRBV6-8; abundance: -; CDR3nt: TGTGCCAGCAGCCCAAGGGGGGTCGAGACTGAAGCTTTCTTT; CDR3aa: CASSPRGVETEAFF
j_gene: TRBJ1-1; d_gene: -; v_gene: TRBV19; abundance: few; CDR3nt: TGTGCCAGTATACCGACAGCGAACACTGAAGCTTTCTTT; CDR3aa: CASIPTANTEAFF
j_gene: TRBJ2-6; d_gene: -; v_gene: TRBV6-1; abundance: many; CDR3nt: TGTGCCACGGGGGCGGGTGGGGCCAACGTCCTGACTTTC; CDR3aa: CATGAGGANVLTF
j_gene: TRBJ2-3; d_gene: -; v_gene: TRBV15; abundance: few; CDR3nt: TGTGCCACCAGCAGAGAACGAACAGATACGCAGTATTTT; CDR3aa: CATSRERTDTQYF
j_gene: TRBJ2-1; d_gene: TRBD2; v_gene: TRBV20-1; abundance: few; CDR3nt: TGCAGTGCTAAGGGACTAGCGGTTCTCAGGACGTTCTTC; CDR3aa: CSAKGLAVLRTFF
j_gene: TRBJ1-1; d_gene: -; v_gene: TRBV5-6; abundance: many; CDR3nt: TGTGCCAGCAGCTTGGGTCAGGCGTTGAACACTGAAGCTTTCTTT; CDR3aa: CASSLGQALNTEAFF
j_gene: TRBJ2-1; d_gene: -; v_gene: TRBV2; abundance: few; CDR3nt: TGTGCCAGCCAGATAGGACAGAGCTACAATGAGCAGTTCTTC; CDR3aa: CASQIGQSYNEQFF
j_gene: TRBJ1-5; d_gene: TRBD1; v_gene: TRBV23-1; abundance: few; CDR3nt: TGCGCCAGCAGTCAGTCAGGGGGGGGCAATCAGCCCCAGCATTTT; CDR3aa: CASSQSGGGNQPQHF
j_gene: TRBJ1-5; d_gene: -; v_gene: TRBV7-2; abundance: many; CDR3nt: TGTGCCAGCAGCCCGTCCCTCCAGGCCTATCAGCCCCAGCATTTT; CDR3aa: CASSPSLQAYQPQHF
j_gene: TRBJ2-3; d_gene: TRBD1; v_gene: TRBV19; abundance: -; CDR3nt: TGTGCCATTGGGACAGGGCCAAGTACGCAGTATTTT; CDR3aa: CAIGTGPSTQYF
j_gene: TRBJ1-1; d_gene: -; v_gene: TRBV2; abundance: many; CDR3nt: TGTGCCAGCATTAAGGGGACGCTTCTTTTTTGGGAAGCTTTCTTT; CDR3aa: CASIKGTLLFWEAFF
j_gene: TRBJ1-5; d_gene: TRBD1; v_gene: TRBV2; abundance: many; CDR3nt: TGTGCCAGCAGTGAAAGGACAGGCTATCAGCCCCAGCATTTT; CDR3aa: CASSERTGYQPQHF
j_gene: TRBJ2-5; d_gene: -; v_gene: TRBV29-1; abundance: -; CDR3nt: TGCAGCGTTGAAAGGCGAGGGACCCAAGAGACCCAGTACTTC; CDR3aa: CSVERRGTQETQYF
j_gene: TRBJ2-2; d_gene: -; v_gene: TRBV29-1; abundance: many; CDR3nt: TGCAGCGTTGAGGGGACACCCGACACCGGGGAGCTGTTTTTT; CDR3aa: CSVEGTPDTGELFF
j_gene: TRBJ2-2; d_gene: TRBD1; v_gene: TRBV28; abundance: few; CDR3nt: TGTGCCAGCAGTTTACGGGACAGGGGAAACACCGGGGAGCTGTTTTTT; CDR3aa: CASSLRDRGNTGELFF
j_gene: TRBJ1-5; d_gene: -; v_gene: TRBV6-6; abundance: many; CDR3nt: TGTGCCAGCAGTTACTCGTCAGGGAAGTGGAGCAATCAGCCCCAGCATTTT; CDR3aa: CASSYSSGKWSNQPQHF
j_gene: TRBJ1-5; d_gene: -; v_gene: TRBV15; abundance: many; CDR3nt: TGTGCCACCAGCAGAAATGGACAGAGAAATCAGCCCCAGCATTTT; CDR3aa: CATSRNGQRNQPQHF
j_gene: TRBJ2-2; d_gene: TRBD2; v_gene: TRBV7-3; abundance: -; CDR3nt: TGTGCCAGCAGGTCCGGGACTAGCACCGGGGAGCTGTTTTTT; CDR3aa: CASRSGTSTGELFF
j_gene: TRBJ1-1; d_gene: -; v_gene: TRBV5-1; abundance: -; CDR3nt: TGCGCCAGCAGCCCGGGGGGCAGACTTACATCGAACACTGAAGCTTTCTTT; CDR3aa: CASSPGGRLTSNTEAFF
j_gene: TRBJ1-1; d_gene: TRBD1; v_gene: TRBV29-1; abundance: -; CDR3nt: TGCAGCGCGCACAGGGGGCTCGGAAACACTGAAGCTTTCTTT; CDR3aa: CSAHRGLGNTEAFF
j_gene: TRBJ2-1; d_gene: -; v_gene: TRBV7-2; abundance: many; CDR3nt: TGTGCCAGCAGCTTAAGCTGGGGTGACAATGAGCAGTTCTTC; CDR3aa: CASSLSWGDNEQFF
j_gene: TRBJ2-5; d_gene: -; v_gene: TRBV7-8; abundance: many; CDR3nt: TGTGCCAGCAGCTTAGCATGGCTTCAAGAGACCCAGTACTTC; CDR3aa: CASSLAWLQETQYF
j_gene: TRBJ2-5; d_gene: -; v_gene: TRBV28; abundance: many; CDR3nt: TGTGCCAGCAGTATAGGGGTAGCTCTTGCTCAAGAGACCCAGTACTTC; CDR3aa: CASSIGVALAQETQYF
j_gene: TRBJ2-5; d_gene: TRBD2; v_gene: TRBV4-2; abundance: many; CDR3nt: TGTGCCAGCAGCCAAGGTTCTAGCGGTATTCAAGAGACCCAGTACTTC; CDR3aa: CASSQGSSGIQETQYF
j_gene: TRBJ1-5; d_gene: TRBD1; v_gene: TRBV28; abundance: many; CDR3nt: TGTGCCAGCAGTTTCTTGGACAGGGGAACTCAGCCCCAGCATTTT; CDR3aa: CASSFLDRGTQPQHF
j_gene: TRBJ2-7; d_gene: -; v_gene: TRBV28; abundance: many; CDR3nt: TGTGCCTGCGAGGGGTCCTCCTACGAGCAGTACTTC; CDR3aa: CACEGSSYEQYF
j_gene: TRBJ1-3; d_gene: -; v_gene: TRBV29-1; abundance: many; CDR3nt: TGCAGCTTCCAGACAGGCGCCGGGTCTGGAAACACCATATATTTT; CDR3aa: CSFQTGAGSGNTIYF
j_gene: TRBJ1-1; d_gene: -; v_gene: TRBV29-1; abundance: few; CDR3nt: TGCAGCGGGGAACAGGGTCGTAGGGCTGAAGCTTTCTTT; CDR3aa: CSGEQGRRAEAFF
j_gene: TRBJ1-6; d_gene: -; v_gene: TRBV28; abundance: -; CDR3nt: TGTGCCAGCCTAGTCCGAGGGTATAATTCACCCCTCCACTTT; CDR3aa: CASLVRGYNSPLHF
j_gene: TRBJ2-1; d_gene: -; v_gene: TRBV11-3; abundance: -; CDR3nt: TGTGCCAGCAGCTTAACTCTCTCAAAGTTGGGTGAGCAGTTCTTC; CDR3aa: CASSLTLSKLGEQFF
j_gene: TRBJ1-1; d_gene: -; v_gene: TRBV7-9; abundance: few; CDR3nt: TGTGCCAGCAGCTTAGCGAGTTCGGGGAGTGAAGCTTTCTTT; CDR3aa: CASSLASSGSEAFF
j_gene: TRBJ2-5; d_gene: -; v_gene: TRBV20-1; abundance: few; CDR3nt: TGCAGTGCTGGCCCAGGAGAGACCCAGTACTTC; CDR3aa: CSAGPGETQYF
j_gene: TRBJ2-1; d_gene: TRBD2; v_gene: TRBV6-2/TRBV6-3; abundance: many; CDR3nt: TGTGCCAGCCTTCCGAAACTGGGACTAGCGGCCTACAATGAGCAGTTCTTC; CDR3aa: CASLPKLGLAAYNEQFF
j_gene: TRBJ2-5; d_gene: TRBD1; v_gene: TRBV10-3; abundance: -; CDR3nt: TGTGCCATCACCCATGGGACAGGAGAGACCCAGTACTTC; CDR3aa: CAITHGTGETQYF
j_gene: TRBJ2-7; d_gene: -; v_gene: TRBV27; abundance: once; CDR3nt: TGTGCCAGCAGCACTCTGAAAGGGGCGTTGCGGTACGAGCAGTACTTC; CDR3aa: CASSTLKGALRYEQYF
j_gene: TRBJ2-6; d_gene: -; v_gene: TRBV6-2/TRBV6-3; abundance: many; CDR3nt: TGTGCCAGCAGCCTGAGGGCAGGGCACTCTGGGGCCAACGTCCTGACTTTC; CDR3aa: CASSLRAGHSGANVLTF
j_gene: TRBJ2-2; d_gene: TRBD2; v_gene: TRBV4-1; abundance: -; CDR3nt: TGCGCCAGCAGCCAAGTGCCTAGCGGGGGCCCGGCAATGTCCGGGGAGCTGTTTTTT; CDR3aa: CASSQVPSGGPAMSGELFF
j_gene: TRBJ1-2; d_gene: -; v_gene: TRBV28; abundance: few; CDR3nt: TGTGCCAGCAACAGGATCCATGGCTACACCTTC; CDR3aa: CASNRIHGYTF
j_gene: TRBJ2-1; d_gene: TRBD2; v_gene: TRBV10-3; abundance: few; CDR3nt: TGTGCCATCAGTGACCCCGGGAGGGGAGCCTACAATGAGCAGTTCTTC; CDR3aa: CAISDPGRGAYNEQFF
j_gene: TRBJ1-5; d_gene: -; v_gene: TRBV12-3/TRBV12-4; abundance: many; CDR3nt: TGTGCCAGCAGTTTGGACTCGCCTCAGCCCCAGCATTTT; CDR3aa: CASSLDSPQPQHF
j_gene: TRBJ2-7; d_gene: TRBD2; v_gene: TRBV10-3; abundance: many; CDR3nt: TGTGCCATCAGCCAGCGGGGGGACTCCTACGAGCAGTACTTC; CDR3aa: CAISQRGDSYEQYF
j_gene: TRBJ2-7; d_gene: -; v_gene: TRBV20-1; abundance: -; CDR3nt: TGCAGTGCTAGCCTCGGATCCTACGAGCAGTACTTC; CDR3aa: CSASLGSYEQYF
j_gene: TRBJ1-4; d_gene: -; v_gene: TRBV2; abundance: -; CDR3nt: TGTGCCAGCAGTGTAAGGATTGAAGGAAAACTGTTTTTT; CDR3aa: CASSVRIEGKLFF